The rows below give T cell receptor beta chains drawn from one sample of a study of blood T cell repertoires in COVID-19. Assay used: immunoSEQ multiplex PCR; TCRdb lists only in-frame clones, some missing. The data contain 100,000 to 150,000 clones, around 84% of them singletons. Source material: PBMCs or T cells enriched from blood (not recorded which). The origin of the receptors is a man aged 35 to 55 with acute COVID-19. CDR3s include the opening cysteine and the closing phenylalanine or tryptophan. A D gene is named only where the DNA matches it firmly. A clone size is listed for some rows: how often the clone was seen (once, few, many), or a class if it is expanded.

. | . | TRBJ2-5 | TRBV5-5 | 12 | TGTGCCAGCAGCTTGACCGGGGAGACCCAGTACTTC | CASSLTGETQYF
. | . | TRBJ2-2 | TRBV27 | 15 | TGTGCCAGCAGTTTAAACAGCAGGCCCACCGGGGAGCTGTTTTTT | CASSLNSRPTGELFF
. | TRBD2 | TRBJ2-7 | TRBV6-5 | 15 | TGTGCCAGCAGTTACTACCCTAGCGGGAAAAACGAGCAGTACTTC | CASSYYPSGKNEQYF
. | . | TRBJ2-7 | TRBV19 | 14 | TGTGCCAGTAGTATGACTTATAGCTCCTACGAGCAGTACTTC | CASSMTYSSYEQYF
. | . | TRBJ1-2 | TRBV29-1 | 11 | TGCAGCGTTGCCGGCGGCTATGGCTACACCTTC | CSVAGGYGYTF
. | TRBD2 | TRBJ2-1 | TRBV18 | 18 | TGTGCCAGCTCACCCTTCCTACCGAGCGGGGGGAACTACAATGAGCAGTTCTTC | CASSPFLPSGGNYNEQFF
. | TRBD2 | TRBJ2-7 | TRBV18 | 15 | TGTGCCAGCTCACCACCGCCCAGCGGGGACTACGAGCAGTACTTC | CASSPPPSGDYEQYF
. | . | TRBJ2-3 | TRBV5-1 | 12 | TGCGCCAGCAGCGTGGATTCTAGCACCCAGTATTTT | CASSVDSSTQYF
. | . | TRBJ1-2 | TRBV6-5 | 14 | TGTGCCAGCCGCGAACCTCAGGGGAACTATGGCTACACCTTC | CASREPQGNYGYTF
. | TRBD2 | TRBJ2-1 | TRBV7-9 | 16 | TGTGCCAGCAGCTTAGTGGGACTAGCGGACTTCAATGAGCAGTTCTTC | CASSLVGLADFNEQFF
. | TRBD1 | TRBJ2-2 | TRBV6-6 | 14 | TGTGCCAGCAGTCGGGGACAGGGGGCCGGGGAGCTGTTTTTT | CASSRGQGAGELFF
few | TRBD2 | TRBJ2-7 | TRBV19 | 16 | TGTGCCAGTAGTATACGCGGGGGGCAGGGGATAGGCGAGCAGTACTTC | CASSIRGGQGIGEQYF
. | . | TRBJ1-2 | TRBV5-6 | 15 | TGTGCCAGCAGCTTGGGCTCCGGGGCTAACTATGGCTACACCTTC | CASSLGSGANYGYTF
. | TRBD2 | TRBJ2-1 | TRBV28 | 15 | TGTGCCAGCACCCTTAGCGGGAGGATCTACAATGAGCAGTTCTTC | CASTLSGRIYNEQFF
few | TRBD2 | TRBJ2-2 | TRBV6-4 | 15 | TGTGCCAGCAGTCCGGGACTAGCGGATACCGGGGAGCTGTTTTTT | CASSPGLADTGELFF
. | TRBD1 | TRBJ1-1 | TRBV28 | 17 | TGTGCCAGCAGTCTGGAGACAGGGGGCGCGAGGAACACTGAAGCTTTCTTT | CASSLETGGARNTEAFF
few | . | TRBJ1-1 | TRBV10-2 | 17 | TGCGCCAGCAGTGAGTGCCAGGACTCCAGGTCGTGCACTGAAGCTTTCTTT | CASSECQDSRSCTEAFF
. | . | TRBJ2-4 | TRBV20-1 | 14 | TGCAGTGCTAGTGGTAGCTTAAGTGGAGGCATTCAGTACTTC | CSASGSLSGGIQYF
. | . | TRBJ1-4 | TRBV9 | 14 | TGTGCCAGCAGCGGGCCAACCCCAGGAGAAAAACTGTTTTTT | CASSGPTPGEKLFF
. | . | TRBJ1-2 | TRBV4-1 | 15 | TGCGCCAGCAGCCAAGATAACGGCGGGAGTTATGGCTACACCTTC | CASSQDNGGSYGYTF
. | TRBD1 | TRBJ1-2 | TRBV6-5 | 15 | TGTGCCAGCAGTTACTCGATACAGGGGGCTGGGGGCTACACCTTC | CASSYSIQGAGGYTF
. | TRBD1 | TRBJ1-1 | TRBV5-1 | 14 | TGCGCCAGCAGGAGACAGGGGGTGAACACTGAAGCTTTCTTT | CASRRQGVNTEAFF
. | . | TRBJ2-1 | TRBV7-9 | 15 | TGTGCCAGCAGCCCCGAAGGGAGCTCCTACAATGAGCAGTTCTTC | CASSPEGSSYNEQFF
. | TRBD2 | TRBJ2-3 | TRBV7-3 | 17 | TGTGCCAGCAGCTCTCTAGCGGGAGGTTCCTCGGGAGATACGCAGTATTTT | CASSSLAGGSSGDTQYF
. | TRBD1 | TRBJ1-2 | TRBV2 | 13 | TGTGCCAGCAGAGAGGGACAGGGGTATGGCTACACCTTC | CASREGQGYGYTF
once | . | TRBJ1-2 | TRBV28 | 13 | TGTGCCAGTAGAACAGGAAATTCCTATGGCTACACCTTC | CASRTGNSYGYTF
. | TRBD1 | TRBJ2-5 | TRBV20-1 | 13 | TGCAGTGCCAGTAGACAGGGTGTTGAGACCCAGTACTTC | CSASRQGVETQYF
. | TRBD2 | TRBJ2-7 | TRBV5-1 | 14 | TGCGCCAGCAGTCCCGGGACTACTCCCTACGAGCAGTACTTC | CASSPGTTPYEQYF
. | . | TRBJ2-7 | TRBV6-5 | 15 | TGTGCCAGCAGTTACTATCCAGCCAGGTCGAAAGAGCAGTACTTC | CASSYYPARSKEQYF
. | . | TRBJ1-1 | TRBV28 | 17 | TGTGCCAGCAGTTTATGGGGGGAGGGGAGAGGAAACACTGAAGCTTTCTTT | CASSLWGEGRGNTEAFF
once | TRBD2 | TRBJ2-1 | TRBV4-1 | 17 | TGCGCCAGCAGCCTGATGTTAGGTAGCGGGAGGATGAATGAGCAGTTCTTC | CASSLMLGSGRMNEQFF
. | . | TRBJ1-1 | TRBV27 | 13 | TGTGCCAGCAGTTCGGGGGGAAACACTGAAGCTTTCTTT | CASSSGGNTEAFF
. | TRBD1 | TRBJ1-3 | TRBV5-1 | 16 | TGCGCCAGCAGCTTGGGACAGGGGGGCTACGGAAACACCATATATTTT | CASSLGQGGYGNTIYF
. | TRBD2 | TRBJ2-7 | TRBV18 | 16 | TGTGCCAGCTCACCACTAGCGGGGGGCCTCTCCTACGAGCAGTACTTC | CASSPLAGGLSYEQYF
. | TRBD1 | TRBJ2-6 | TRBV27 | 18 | TGTGCCAGCAGTTTACTGGGACAGGGACTCGTTGGGGCCAACGTCCTGACTTTC | CASSLLGQGLVGANVLTF
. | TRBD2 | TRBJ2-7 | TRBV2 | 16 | TGTGCCAGCAGGGAAACTAGCGGGAGCTTTACCTACGAGCAGTACTTC | CASRETSGSFTYEQYF
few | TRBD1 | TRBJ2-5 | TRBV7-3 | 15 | TGTGCCAGCAGCTCACGCCAGGGGGCGCGGGAGACCCAGTACTTC | CASSSRQGARETQYF
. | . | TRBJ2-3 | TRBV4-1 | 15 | TGCGCCAGCAGCCAAGTGGGACTTCCGGGAGATACGCAGTATTTT | CASSQVGLPGDTQYF
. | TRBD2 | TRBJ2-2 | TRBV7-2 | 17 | TGTGCCAGCAGCTGGGCCGGGACTAGGGATTCCACCGGGGAGCTGTTTTTT | CASSWAGTRDSTGELFF
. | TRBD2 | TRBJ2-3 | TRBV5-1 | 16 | TGCGCCACCCGACCGGGACTAGCGACAAGCACAGATACGCAGTATTTT | CATRPGLATSTDTQYF
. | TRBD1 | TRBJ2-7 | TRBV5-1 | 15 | TGCGCCAGCAGCTCTGGCCGGGACAGGACCTACGAGCAGTACTTC | CASSSGRDRTYEQYF
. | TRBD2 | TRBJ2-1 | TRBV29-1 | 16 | TGCAGCGTTGAAGATCGCCCTAGCGGCCTCCACAATGAGCAGTTCTTC | CSVEDRPSGLHNEQFF
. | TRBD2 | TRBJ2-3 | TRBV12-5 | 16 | TGTGCTAGTGGTTTGGGACTAGCGGGGGCCTCAGATACGCAGTATTTT | CASGLGLAGASDTQYF